This TCR beta chain stems from a study of cytomegalovirus exposure and HLA in healthy donors. Germline values: CDR1 LNHNV, CDR2 YYDKDF (reference sequence). The CDR3 spans 14 residues. Trimming took off 0 bases at V and 4 bases at J, with 9 bases between the two ends. Assay used: immunoSEQ multiplex PCR; TCRdb lists only in-frame clones, some missing. The data hold 150,000 to 160,000 clones, with around 88% observed a single time. Sequencing was carried out using PBMCs. The sequence was collected from a man aged 18 to 30 in good health and CMV-seropositive. V and J are TRBV15 and TRBJ1-2; possibly TRBD1 for D (5 bases). Here the CDR3 DNA reads TGTGCCACCAGCAGAGAACAGGCGGCCTATGGCTACACCTTC. It codes for CATSREQAAYGYTF.